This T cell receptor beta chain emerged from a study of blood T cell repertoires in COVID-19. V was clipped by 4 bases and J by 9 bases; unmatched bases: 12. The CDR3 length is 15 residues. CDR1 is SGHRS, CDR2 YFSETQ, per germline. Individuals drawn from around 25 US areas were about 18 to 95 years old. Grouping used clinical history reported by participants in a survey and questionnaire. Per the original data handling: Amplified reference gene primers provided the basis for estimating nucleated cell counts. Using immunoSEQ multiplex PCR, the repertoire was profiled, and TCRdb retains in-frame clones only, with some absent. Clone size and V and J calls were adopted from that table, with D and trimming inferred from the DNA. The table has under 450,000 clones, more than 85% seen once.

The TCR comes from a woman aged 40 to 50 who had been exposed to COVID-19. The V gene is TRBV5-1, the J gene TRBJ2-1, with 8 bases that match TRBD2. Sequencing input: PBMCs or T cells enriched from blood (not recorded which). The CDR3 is CASSGQRELGGEQFF. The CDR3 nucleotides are TGCGCCAGCAGCGGACAGCGGGAGCTTGGGGGTGAGCAGTTCTTC.